This T cell receptor (beta chain) originates from a study of T cells in Graves' hyperthyroidism and ophthalmopathy. The V end lost 4 bases, the J end lost 2 bases, and 13 bases lay between the germline ends. This CDR3 is 14 amino acids long. From germline, CDR1 is SGHKS and CDR2 YYEKEE (reference sequence). TCR beta CDR3 regions were amplified from RNA transcripts. Primed by the HTBI set, a first-round RT-PCR was run on the TCR CDR3. TCRdb redid the calling of the multiplex PCR reads with MiXCR, one entry per CDR3 protein. This repertoire shows 450,000 to 650,000 distinct CDR3 sequences, approximately 14% found once; its top ten account for roughly 7.1%. This clonotype was seen only a few times. Clinical Activity Scores of at least 3, NOSPECS grades of at least 4 and durations under 3 months characterized ophthalmopathy patients.

This receptor was identified in a woman between 18 and 29 years old with Graves' ophthalmopathy. The sample taken for sequencing was blood. The rearrangement joins TRBV5-5 to TRBJ2-7, with no clear D. The DNA of the CDR3 is TGTGCCAGCAGCCTCGGATTTGGGACCTACGAGCAGTACTTC. This codes for CASSLGFGTYEQYF.